What follows are 10 T cell receptor beta chains derived from one specimen sequenced in a study of shared clonotypes between healthy human individuals (dated by TCRdb to 2020 to 2022). Library preparation used the immunoSEQ multiplex PCR assay. Imported from immuneACCESS, the table was reduced by TCRdb to in-frame sequences with V and J called. These copies leave out some clones; in studies compared against another copy, an unresolved V gene accounts for under half, and the cause of the remainder is not known. Recorded for this sample are more than 2,000,000 clones; over 85% of them occurred a single time. Together, the top ten hold about 0.39% of the sample. Sequencing input: naive CD4+ T cells from PBMCs. Explained via the paper, the cell subset or site label denotes: CD45RA+ positively selected. The receptors derive from a young man in good health. Some clones in this sample may be carry-over from other donors' samples.

The chain couples TRBV29-1 to TRBJ2-3; D gene unclear. The V gene lost 4 bases and the J gene lost 4 bases, with 12 bases spanning the gap. This CDR3 is 13 amino acids long. Per the germline V gene, CDR1 is SQVTM and CDR2 is ANQGSEA. CDR3 nucleotide sequence: TGCAGCGTTGTTCGGGTCTTGTCAGATACGCAGTATTTT. It is translated as CSVVRVLSDTQYF.

The V call is TRBV5-1, the J call TRBJ2-1, with 8 bases identical to TRBD2. The germline gives CDR1 SGHRS, CDR2 YFSETQ. With 5 bases clipped from V and 2 bases from J, the junction kept 3 bases outside the gene matches. The CDR3 is 14 residues long. The CDR3 reads CASREAGAYNEQFF. The CDR3 coding sequence is TGCGCCAGCAGGGAAGCGGGAGCCTACAATGAGCAGTTCTTC.

The chain joins TRBV15 to TRBJ1-1; D gene ambiguous. CDR1 is LNHNV and CDR2 is YYDKDF in the germline V gene (reference sequence). The CDR3 runs to 13 residues. V gave up 2 bases and J gave up 5 bases, with 9 bases separating them. CDR3 DNA: TGTGCCACCAGCAGATTCCGGGCGACTGAAGCTTTCTTT. Its translation: CATSRFRATEAFF.

The chain couples TRBV21-1 to TRBJ2-1; the table's TRBD1 call for D was not verified on the DNA. TRBV21-1 is assigned pseudogene status. The CDR3 consists of 16 residues. The CDR3 nucleotides are TGTGCCAGCAGCAACCTATCCGGACAGATTTACAATGAGCAGTTCTTC. It codes for CASSNLSGQIYNEQFF.

This chain connects TRBV7-2 to TRBJ1-1, with D tentatively TRBD1 (6 bases). The germline V gene encodes CDR1 SGHTA and CDR2 FQGNSA. The CDR3 runs to 17 residues. Trimming cost V 5 bases and J 0 bases, with 19 bases left between them. CDR3 DNA: TGTGCCAGCAGCCCGGGGGGCGGGAGGGCTATGAACACTGAAGCTTTCTTT. Its protein is CASSPGGGRAMNTEAFF.

V and J are TRBV2 and TRBJ2-7, with D unclear. The CDR3 runs 13 residues. Trimming shortened V by 3 bases and J by 4 bases, and 10 bases separated the two germline ends. Germline V lookup: CDR1 SNHLY, CDR2 FYNNEI. The CDR3 protein is CASSDRASYEQYF. The CDR3 DNA sequence: TGTGCCAGCAGTGATAGGGCTTCGTACGAGCAGTACTTC.

The rearrangement uses TRBV11-2 and TRBJ2-5, with 8 bases matching TRBD1. The germline V gene encodes CDR1 SGHAT and CDR2 FQNNGV. The CDR3 is made up of 14 amino acids. V dropped 1 base and J dropped 4; count of bases not matched to a gene: 2. The CDR3 is CASSLVQGGETQYF. CDR3 coding DNA: TGTGCCAGCAGCTTAGTACAGGGGGGAGAGACCCAGTACTTC.

As concerns this clone: Distinct nucleotide sequences in the sample also encode this CDR3. The V call is TRBV18, the J call TRBJ2-2; the match to TRBD2 covers 7 bases. CDR1 and CDR2 from the germline V gene are KGHSH and LQKENI. The CDR3 has 15 residues. The V and J ends lost 2 bases and 4 bases, in that order; junction bases with no gene match: 4. The CDR3: CASSPGLVGTGELFF. CDR3 nucleotides: TGTGCCAGCTCACCAGGACTAGTTGGCACCGGGGAGCTGTTTTTT.

The chain joins TRBV25-1 to TRBJ1-1, with D tentatively TRBD1 (5 bases). The germline V and J ends were trimmed by 8 bases and 1 base, with 11 bases remaining between them. Germline assignment: CDR1 MGHDK and CDR2 SYGVNS. The CDR3 is 13 amino acids. CDR3 amino acids: CASGRQSNTEAFF. CDR3 bases: TGTGCCAGCGGACGACAGTCGAACACTGAAGCTTTCTTT. The full variable domain, its missing parts supplied by reference TRBV25-1 and TRBJ1-1, is EADIYQTPRYLVIGTGKKITLECSQTMGHDKMYWYQQDPGMELHLIHYSYGVNSTEKGDLSSESTVSRIRTEHFPLTLESARPSHTSQYLCASGRQSNTEAFFGQGTRLTVV.

The rearrangement links TRBV7-6 to TRBJ2-7, with 8 bases that match TRBD1. With 4 bases clipped from V and 1 base from J, the junction kept 6 bases outside the gene matches. Germline V gene sequence: CDR1 SGHVS, CDR2 FNYEAQ. The CDR3 spans 15 residues. The CDR3 bases are TGTGCCAGCAGCTACGGACAGGGTATATCCTACGAGCAGTACTTC. Translated, it gives CASSYGQGISYEQYF.